This is a list of T cell receptor beta chains from one sample in a study of post-analysis software for immune sequencing data. TCRdb analysed the PCR reads with MiXCR anew, one entry per CDR3 protein. The repertoire holds some 260,000 distinct CDR3 sequences, with roughly a third as singletons. Sequencing input: blood. All receptors derive from a girl aged 5 to 17 with multiple sclerosis. Each CDR3 is given with its conserved first and last residue. D genes are given only for firm matches. Only part of the rows carry a size: once, few, many, or a class if the clone is expanded.

clone size	V gene	J gene	D gene	CDR3 protein	CDR3 DNA
.	TRBV7-6	TRBJ1-1	TRBD1	CASSGSDRGGTEAFF	TGTGCCAGCAGCGGTTCCGACAGGGGAGGGACTGAAGCTTTCTTT
once	TRBV10-3	TRBJ2-1	.	CAISESGRYRGNEQFF	TGTGCCATCAGTGAGTCTGGCAGGTACCGTGGGAATGAGCAGTTCTTC
.	TRBV3-1	TRBJ1-2	.	CASSLQVYNYGYTF	TGTGCCAGCAGCCTACAGGTGTACAACTATGGCTACACCTTC
many	TRBV6-5	TRBJ2-1	.	CASSGQGGRSYNEQFF	TGTGCCAGCAGCGGACAGGGCGGGAGATCCTACAATGAGCAGTTCTTC
many	TRBV27	TRBJ2-1	TRBD1	CASSRTGVYNEQFF	TGTGCCAGCAGTCGGACAGGGGTCTACAATGAGCAGTTCTTC
many	TRBV15	TRBJ2-5	.	CATSRGGQETQYF	TGTGCCACCAGCCGAGGGGGACAAGAGACCCAGTACTTC
many	TRBV20-1	TRBJ2-1	.	CSAETPYRNEQFF	TGCAGTGCAGAGACTCCGTACCGCAATGAGCAGTTCTTC
many	TRBV4-1	TRBJ2-1	TRBD1	CASSQDGRGYLNEQFF	TGCGCCAGCAGCCAAGACGGCAGGGGGTACTTGAATGAGCAGTTCTTC
.	TRBV7-2	TRBJ2-5	TRBD1	CASSTGLMAPRGETQYF	TGTGCCAGCAGCACGGGGTTGATGGCTCCCAGGGGGGAGACCCAGTACTTC
.	TRBV11-2	TRBJ1-3	.	CASSQRQATGNTIYF	TGTGCCAGCAGCCAAAGGCAGGCAACGGGAAACACCATATATTTT
.	TRBV18	TRBJ1-2	.	CASSPDSSRSGYTF	TGTGCCAGCTCACCCGATTCTTCTCGGAGTGGCTACACCTTC
.	TRBV18	TRBJ1-6	TRBD1	CASSPPRQGAIYNSPLHF	TGTGCCAGCTCACCACCGAGGCAGGGGGCTATCTATAATTCACCCCTCCACTTT
.	TRBV12-3/TRBV12-4	TRBJ2-4	.	CASSISQGIQYF	TGTGCCAGCAGCATAAGTCAGGGCATTCAGTACTTC